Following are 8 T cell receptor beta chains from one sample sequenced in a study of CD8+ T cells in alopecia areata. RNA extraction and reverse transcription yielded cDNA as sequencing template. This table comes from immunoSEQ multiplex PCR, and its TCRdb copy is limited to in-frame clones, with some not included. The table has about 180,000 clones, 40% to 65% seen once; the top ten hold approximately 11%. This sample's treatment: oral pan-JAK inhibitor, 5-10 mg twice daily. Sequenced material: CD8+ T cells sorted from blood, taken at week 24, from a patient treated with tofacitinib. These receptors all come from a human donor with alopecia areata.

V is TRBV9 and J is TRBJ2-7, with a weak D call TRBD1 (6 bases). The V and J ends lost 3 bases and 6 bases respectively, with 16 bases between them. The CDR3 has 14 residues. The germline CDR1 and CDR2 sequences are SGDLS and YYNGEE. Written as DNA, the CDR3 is TGTGCCAGCAGCGCATGGGAACAGGGATCCGAGCAGTACTTC. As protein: CASSAWEQGSEQYF.

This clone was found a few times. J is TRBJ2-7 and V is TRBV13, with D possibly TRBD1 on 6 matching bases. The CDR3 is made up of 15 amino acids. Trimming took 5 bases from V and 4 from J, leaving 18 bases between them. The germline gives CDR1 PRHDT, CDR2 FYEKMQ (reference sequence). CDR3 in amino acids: CASSSRGGQLYEQYF. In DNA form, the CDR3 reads TGTGCCAGCAGCAGCAGAGGAGGACAGCTATACGAGCAGTACTTC. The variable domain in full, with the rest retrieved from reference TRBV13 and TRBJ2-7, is AAGVIQSPRHLIKEKRETATLKCYPIPRHDTVYWYQQGPGQDPQFLISFYEKMQSDKGSIPDRFSAQQFSDYHSELNMSSLELGDSALYFCASSSRGGQLYEQYFGPGTRLTVT.

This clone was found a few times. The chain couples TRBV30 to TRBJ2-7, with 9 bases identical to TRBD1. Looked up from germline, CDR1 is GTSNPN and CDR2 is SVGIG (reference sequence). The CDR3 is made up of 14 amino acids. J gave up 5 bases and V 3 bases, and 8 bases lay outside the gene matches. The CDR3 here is CAWSGGQGVDEQYF. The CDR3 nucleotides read TGTGCCTGGAGCGGGGGACAGGGTGTCGACGAGCAGTACTTC.

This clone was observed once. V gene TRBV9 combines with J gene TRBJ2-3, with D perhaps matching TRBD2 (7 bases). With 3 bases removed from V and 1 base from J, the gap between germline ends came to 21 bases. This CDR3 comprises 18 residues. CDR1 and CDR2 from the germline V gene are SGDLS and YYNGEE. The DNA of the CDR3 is TGTGCCAGCAGCGAACGGGGGGCCCGGGAGGCTGGCACAGATACGCAGTATTTT. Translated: CASSERGAREAGTDTQYF.

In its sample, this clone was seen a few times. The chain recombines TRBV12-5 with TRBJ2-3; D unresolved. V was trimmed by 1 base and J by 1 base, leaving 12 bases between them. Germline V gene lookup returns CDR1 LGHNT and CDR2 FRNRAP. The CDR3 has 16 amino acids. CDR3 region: CASGLGDPPRTDTQYF. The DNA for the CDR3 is TGTGCTAGTGGTTTGGGAGACCCCCCGCGCACAGATACGCAGTATTTT.

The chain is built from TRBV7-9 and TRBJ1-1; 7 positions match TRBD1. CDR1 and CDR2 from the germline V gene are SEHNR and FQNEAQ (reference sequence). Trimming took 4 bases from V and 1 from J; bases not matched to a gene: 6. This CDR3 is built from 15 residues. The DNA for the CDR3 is TGTGCCAGCAGCTCCCAGGGGGGGGAGAACACTGAAGCTTTCTTT. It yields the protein CASSSQGGENTEAFF.

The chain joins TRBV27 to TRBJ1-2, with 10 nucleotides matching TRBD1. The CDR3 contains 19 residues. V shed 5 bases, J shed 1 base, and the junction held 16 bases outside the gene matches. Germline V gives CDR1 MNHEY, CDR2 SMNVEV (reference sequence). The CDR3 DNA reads TGTGCCAGCAGTCCCCTGAGGACAGGGGGTGACTCTGGTAACTATGGCTACACCTTC. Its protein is CASSPLRTGGDSGNYGYTF.

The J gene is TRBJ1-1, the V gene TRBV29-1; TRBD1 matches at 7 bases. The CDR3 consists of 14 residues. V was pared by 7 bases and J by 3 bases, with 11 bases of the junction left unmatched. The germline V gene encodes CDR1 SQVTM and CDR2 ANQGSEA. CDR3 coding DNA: TGCAGCGGGGACGGGACAGCGGAGGACACTGAAGCTTTCTTT. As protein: CSGDGTAEDTEAFF.